What follows are 9 T cell receptor beta chains derived from one specimen sequenced in a study of technical replicates of blood from a few donors. The table came from immunoSEQ multiplex PCR; TCRdb's copy has only in-frame clones and leaves some out. The table lists approximately 9,000 clones, 90% to 95% of them singletons, with nearly 9.5% in the top ten. Sequencing was performed on PBMCs. All receptors come from a human donor in good health.

V usage is TRBV2 and J usage is TRBJ2-7, with TRBD2 matching over 10 bases. After removal of 1 base from V and 12 bases from J, the junction contained 12 bases not matched to a gene. This CDR3 region has 15 residues. The germline V gene has CDR1 SNHLY and CDR2 FYNNEI. Here the CDR3 DNA reads TGTGCCAGCAGTGAAGTGGAAGGGACTAGCGCCATCCGGTACTTC. This gives the protein CASSEVEGTSAIRYF. Drawing the rest from reference TRBV2 and TRBJ2-7, the complete variable domain is EPEVTQTPSHQVTQMGQEVILRCVPISNHLYFYWYRQILGQKVEFLVSFYNNEISEKSEIFDDQFSVERPDGSNFTLKIRSTKLEDSAMYFCASSEVEGTSAIRYFGPGTRLTVT.

The rearrangement uses TRBV6-5 and TRBJ2-3, with TRBD1 as a possible D gene (5 bases). The CDR3 runs to 15 residues. Per germline, CDR1 MNHEY and CDR2 SVGAGI. The V end lost 7 bases, the J end lost 2 bases, and 16 bases lay between the germline ends. Here the CDR3 DNA reads TGTGCCAGCAAATATCAGGGTATGACCACAGATACGCAGTATTTT. Translating it yields CASKYQGMTTDTQYF.

V usage is TRBV27 and J usage is TRBJ2-7; 7 positions match TRBD1. The CDR3 runs 14 residues. Germline V gene lookup returns CDR1 MNHEY and CDR2 SMNVEV (reference sequence). With V trimmed by 4 bases and J by 2 bases, 5 bases remained unmatched. As DNA, the CDR3 is TGTGCCAGCAGTTACAGGGGTGATGCCTACGAGCAGTACTTC. Its protein product is CASSYRGDAYEQYF.

CDR3 in amino acids: CASSFGDGGANTEAFF. The CDR3 DNA reads as TGTGCCAGCAGTTTTGGGGACGGGGGAGCGAACACTGAAGCTTTCTTT. V and J are TRBV28 and TRBJ1-1; tentative D call: TRBD1 (5 bases). CDR3 length equals 16 residues. Between the trimmed V and J ends, which lost 3 bases and 1 base, there was a span of 15 bases. Germline lookup yields CDR1 MDHEN and CDR2 SYDVKM. The full variable domain, completed using reference TRBV28 and TRBJ1-1, is DVKVTQSSRYLVKRTGEKVFLECVQDMDHENMFWYRQDPGLGLRLIYFSYDVKMKEKGDIPEGYSVSREKKERFSLILESASTNQTSMYLCASSFGDGGANTEAFFGQGTRLTVV.

This clone was picked up one time. This chain joins TRBV6-1 and TRBJ2-7; D uncertain. Germline-derived CDR1 and CDR2 are MNHNS and SASEGT. The CDR3 extends over 12 amino acids. V was trimmed by 2 bases and J by 1 base, leaving 3 bases between them. CDR3 coding DNA: TGTGCCAGCAGTGAACGGTCCTACGAGCAGTACTTC. This encodes CASSERSYEQYF.

V is TRBV29-1 and J is TRBJ2-2; TRBD2 agrees at 7 bases. Germline values: CDR1 SQVTM, CDR2 ANQGSEA. V dropped 2 bases and J dropped 5; count of bases not matched to a gene: 5. The CDR3 extends over 14 amino acids. In DNA, the CDR3 is TGCAGCGTTGAAAGTGGGGGAGGGACCGGGGAGCTGTTTTTT. Amino acid sequence: CSVESGGGTGELFF.

This clone has only one observation. The CDR3 coding sequence is TGTGCCAGCAGCCAAGAGCCAAGCGGGGCGCAGTATTTT. Protein product: CASSQEPSGAQYF. The chain employs TRBV14 and TRBJ2-3; TRBD2 aligns across 7 bases. Germline CDR1 and CDR2: SGHDN and FVKESK. This CDR3 is 13 amino acids long. With 0 bases clipped from V and 10 bases from J, the junction kept 4 bases outside the gene matches.

V and J are TRBV28 and TRBJ1-5; no clear D. The CDR3 contains 16 residues. Per the germline V gene, CDR1 is MDHEN and CDR2 is SYDVKM. With 1 base removed from V and 0 bases from J, the gap between germline ends came to 10 bases. CDR3 residues: CASSLLGSYSNQPQHF. CDR3 nucleotide sequence: TGTGCCAGCAGTTTATTGGGCTCGTATAGCAATCAGCCCCAGCATTTT. The variable domain in full, completed from reference TRBV28 and TRBJ1-5, reads DVKVTQSSRYLVKRTGEKVFLECVQDMDHENMFWYRQDPGLGLRLIYFSYDVKMKEKGDIPEGYSVSREKKERFSLILESASTNQTSMYLCASSLLGSYSNQPQHFGDGTRLSIL.

This chain uses TRBV2 with TRBJ1-5, with TRBD1 matching 9 bases. CDR1 is SNHLY, CDR2 FYNNEI, per germline. V was clipped by 5 bases and J by 11 bases; unmatched bases: 10. The CDR3 consists of 14 residues. CDR3 sequence: CASSKGQGRDAQHF. Here the CDR3 DNA reads TGTGCCAGCAGTAAAGGACAGGGGCGAGATGCCCAGCATTTT.